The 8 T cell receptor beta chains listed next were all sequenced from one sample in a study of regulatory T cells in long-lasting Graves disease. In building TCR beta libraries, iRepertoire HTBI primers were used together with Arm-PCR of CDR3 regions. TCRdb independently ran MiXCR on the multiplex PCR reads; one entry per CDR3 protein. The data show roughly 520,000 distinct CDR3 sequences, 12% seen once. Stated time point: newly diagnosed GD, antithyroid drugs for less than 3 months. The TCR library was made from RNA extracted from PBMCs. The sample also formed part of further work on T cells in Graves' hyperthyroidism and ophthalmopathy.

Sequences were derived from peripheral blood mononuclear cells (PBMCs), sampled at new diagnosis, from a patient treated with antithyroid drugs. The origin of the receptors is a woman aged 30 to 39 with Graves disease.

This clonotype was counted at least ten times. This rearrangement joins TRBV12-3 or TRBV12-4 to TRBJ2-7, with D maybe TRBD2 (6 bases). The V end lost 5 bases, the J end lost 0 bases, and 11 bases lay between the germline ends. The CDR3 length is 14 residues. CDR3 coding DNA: TGTGCCAGCAGTCGGGACTTGAGCTCCTACGAGCAGTACTTC. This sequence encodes CASSRDLSSYEQYF.

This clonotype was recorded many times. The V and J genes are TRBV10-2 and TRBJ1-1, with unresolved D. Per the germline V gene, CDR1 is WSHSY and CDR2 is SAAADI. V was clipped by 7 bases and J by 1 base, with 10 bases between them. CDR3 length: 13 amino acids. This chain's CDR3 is CASKGRKNTEAFF. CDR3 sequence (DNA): TGCGCCAGCAAAGGACGGAAGAACACTGAAGCTTTCTTT.

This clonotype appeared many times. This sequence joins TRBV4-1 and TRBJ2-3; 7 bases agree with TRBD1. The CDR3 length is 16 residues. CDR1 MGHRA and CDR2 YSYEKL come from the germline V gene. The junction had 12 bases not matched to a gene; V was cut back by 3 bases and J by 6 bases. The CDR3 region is CASSHPTRQGLDTQYF. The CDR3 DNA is TGCGCCAGCAGCCATCCCACACGACAGGGTTTGGATACGCAGTATTTT.

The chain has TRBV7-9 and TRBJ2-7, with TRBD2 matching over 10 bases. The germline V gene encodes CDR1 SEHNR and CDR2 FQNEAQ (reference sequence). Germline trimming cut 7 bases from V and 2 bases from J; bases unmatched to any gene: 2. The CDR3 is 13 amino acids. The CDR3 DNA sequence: TGTGCCAGCATGCTAGCGGGAGCCTACGAGCAGTACTTC. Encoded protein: CASMLAGAYEQYF.

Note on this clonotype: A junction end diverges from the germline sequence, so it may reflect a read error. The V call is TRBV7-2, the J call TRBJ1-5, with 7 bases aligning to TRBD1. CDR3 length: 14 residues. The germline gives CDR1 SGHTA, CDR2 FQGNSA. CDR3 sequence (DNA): TGTGCCAGCAGCAGGACAGGTAGCTATCAGCCCCAGCATTTT. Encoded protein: CASSRTGSYQPQHF.

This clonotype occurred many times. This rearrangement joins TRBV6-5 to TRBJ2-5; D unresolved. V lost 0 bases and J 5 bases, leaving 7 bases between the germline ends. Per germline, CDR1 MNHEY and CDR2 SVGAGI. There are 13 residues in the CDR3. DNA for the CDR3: TGTGCCAGCAGTTACTCGCGGTCTGAGACCCAGTACTTC. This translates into CASSYSRSETQYF.

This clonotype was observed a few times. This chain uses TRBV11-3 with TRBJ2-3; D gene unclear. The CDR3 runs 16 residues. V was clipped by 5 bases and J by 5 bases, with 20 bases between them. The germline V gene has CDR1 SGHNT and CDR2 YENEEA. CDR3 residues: CASSPQLELKIDTQYF. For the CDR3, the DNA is TGTGCCAGCAGCCCTCAACTGGAGCTCAAAATAGATACGCAGTATTTT. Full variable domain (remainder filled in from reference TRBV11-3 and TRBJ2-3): EAGVVQSPRYKIIEKKQPVAFWCNPISGHNTLYWYLQNLGQGPELLIRYENEEAVDDSQLPKDRFSAERLKGVDSTLKIQPAELGDSAVYLCASSPQLELKIDTQYFGPGTRLTVL.

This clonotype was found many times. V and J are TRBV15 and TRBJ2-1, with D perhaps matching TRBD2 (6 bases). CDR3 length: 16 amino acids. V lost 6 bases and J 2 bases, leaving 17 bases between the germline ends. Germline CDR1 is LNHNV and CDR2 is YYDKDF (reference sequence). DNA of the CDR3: TGTGCCACCAGACCACCACCGGGAGAAACCTACAATGAGCAGTTCTTC. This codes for CATRPPPGETYNEQFF.